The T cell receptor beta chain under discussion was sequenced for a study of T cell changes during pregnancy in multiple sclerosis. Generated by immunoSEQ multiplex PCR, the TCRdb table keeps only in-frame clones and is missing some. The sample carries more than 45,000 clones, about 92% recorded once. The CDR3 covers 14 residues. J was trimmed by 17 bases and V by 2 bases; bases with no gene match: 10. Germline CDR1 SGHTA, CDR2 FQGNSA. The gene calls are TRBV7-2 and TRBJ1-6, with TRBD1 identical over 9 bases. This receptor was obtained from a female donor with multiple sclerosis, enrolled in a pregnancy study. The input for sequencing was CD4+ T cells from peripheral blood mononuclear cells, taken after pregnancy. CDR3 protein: CASSLFGRQGDFHF. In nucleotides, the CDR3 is TGTGCCAGCAGCTTATTTGGAAGACAGGGGGACTTCCACTTT.